The T cell receptor beta chain described here comes from a study of regulatory T cells in long-lasting Graves disease. Time point meaning: newly diagnosed GD, antithyroid drugs for less than 3 months. Isolated PBMC RNA provided the starting material for the TCR library. The CDR3 is 17 amino acids. The germline V gene encodes CDR1 SGDLS and CDR2 YYNGEE. The V gene end was trimmed by 1 base and the J gene end by 0 bases; junction bases not matched to a gene: 6. Arm-PCR with iRepertoire HTBI primers amplified the CDR3 regions for these TCR beta libraries. Study processing details: Identified segments across samples numbered roughly 62 TRBV and more than 12 TRBJ. Each CDR3 protein gets one entry after TCRdb re-called the multiplex PCR reads with MiXCR. TCRdb, not the original authors, processed these V and J calls. Of 600,000 to 650,000 distinct CDR3 sequences listed, around 15% are singletons. This sample was shared with a second study, whose subject was T cells in Graves' hyperthyroidism and ophthalmopathy. That work states: The primer set for the first-round RT-PCR of the TCR CDR3 was HTBI.

This material consisted of peripheral blood mononuclear cells (PBMCs), taken at new diagnosis, from a patient treated with antithyroid drugs. This clonotype was sampled from a woman aged 25-40 years with Graves disease. The rearrangement joins TRBV9 to TRBJ2-3, with 9 bases matching TRBD2. CDR3 in DNA: TGTGCCAGCAGCGTACCCGCAGCGGGAGGTAGCACAGATACGCAGTATTTT. It specifies CASSVPAAGGSTDTQYF.